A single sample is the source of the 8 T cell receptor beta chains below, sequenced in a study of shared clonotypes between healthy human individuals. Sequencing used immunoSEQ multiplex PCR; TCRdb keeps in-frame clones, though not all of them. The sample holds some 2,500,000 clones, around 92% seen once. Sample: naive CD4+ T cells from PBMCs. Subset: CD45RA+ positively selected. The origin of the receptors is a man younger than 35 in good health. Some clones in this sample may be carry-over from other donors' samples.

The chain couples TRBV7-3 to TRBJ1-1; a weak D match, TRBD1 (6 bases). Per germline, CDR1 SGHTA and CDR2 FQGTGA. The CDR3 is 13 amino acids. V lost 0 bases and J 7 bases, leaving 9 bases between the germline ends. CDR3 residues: CASSLTGADEAFF. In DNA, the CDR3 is TGTGCCAGCAGCTTAACGGGGGCAGATGAAGCTTTCTTT. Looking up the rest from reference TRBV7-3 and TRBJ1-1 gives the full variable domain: GAGVSQTPSNKVTEKGKYVELRCDPISGHTALYWYRQSLGQGPEFLIYFQGTGAADDSGLPNDRFFAVRPEGSVSTLKIQRTERGDSAVYLCASSLTGADEAFFGQGTRLTVV.

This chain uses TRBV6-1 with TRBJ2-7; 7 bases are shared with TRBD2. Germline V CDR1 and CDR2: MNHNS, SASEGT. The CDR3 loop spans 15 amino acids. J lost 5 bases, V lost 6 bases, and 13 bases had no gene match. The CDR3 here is CASSGRAPRGDEQYF. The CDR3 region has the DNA TGTGCCAGCAGCGGACGGGCTCCTCGGGGGGACGAGCAGTACTTC.

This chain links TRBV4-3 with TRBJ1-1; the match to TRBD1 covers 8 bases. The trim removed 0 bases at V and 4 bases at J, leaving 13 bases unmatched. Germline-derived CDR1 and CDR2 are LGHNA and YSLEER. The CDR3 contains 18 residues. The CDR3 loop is CASSQDLSRTGWGTEAFF. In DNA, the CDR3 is TGCGCCAGCAGCCAAGATTTATCTCGGACAGGGTGGGGCACTGAAGCTTTCTTT.

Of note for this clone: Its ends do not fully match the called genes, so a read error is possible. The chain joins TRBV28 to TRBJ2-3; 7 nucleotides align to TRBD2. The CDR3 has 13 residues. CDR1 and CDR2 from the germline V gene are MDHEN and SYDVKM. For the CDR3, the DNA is TGTGCCAGCAGTCCTGGGGCTTTGCGGGAGCTTATGTTT. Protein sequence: CASSPGALRELMF. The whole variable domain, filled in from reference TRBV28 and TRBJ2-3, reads DVKVTQSSRYLVKRTGEKVFLECVQDMDHENMFWYRQDPGLGLRLIYFSYDVKMKEKGDIPEGYSVSREKKERFSLILESASTNQTSMYLCASSPGALRELMFGPGTRLTVL.

This CDR3 reads CASSTTGQARFYEQYF. In DNA, the CDR3 is TGTGCCAGCAGCACCACCGGGCAGGCAAGGTTCTACGAGCAGTACTTC. J is TRBJ2-7 and V is TRBV28; D not certain. Germline CDR1 reads MDHEN; CDR2 reads SYDVKM. The ends were cut back, 6 bases at V and 3 bases at J, with 21 bases in the middle. The CDR3 runs 16 residues.

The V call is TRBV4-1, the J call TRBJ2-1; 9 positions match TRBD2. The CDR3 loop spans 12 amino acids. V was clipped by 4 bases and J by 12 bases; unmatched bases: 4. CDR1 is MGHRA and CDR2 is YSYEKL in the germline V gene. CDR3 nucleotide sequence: TGCGCCAGCAGCCCCGCGGGAGGGCGGCAGTTCTTC. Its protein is CASSPAGGRQFF.

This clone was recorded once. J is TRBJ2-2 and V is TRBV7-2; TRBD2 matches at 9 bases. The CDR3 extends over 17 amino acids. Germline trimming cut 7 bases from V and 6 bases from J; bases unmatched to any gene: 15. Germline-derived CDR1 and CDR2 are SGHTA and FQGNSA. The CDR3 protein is CASTLRRGLAKAGELFF. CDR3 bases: TGTGCCAGCACCCTTAGGAGGGGACTAGCCAAGGCCGGGGAGCTGTTTTTT.

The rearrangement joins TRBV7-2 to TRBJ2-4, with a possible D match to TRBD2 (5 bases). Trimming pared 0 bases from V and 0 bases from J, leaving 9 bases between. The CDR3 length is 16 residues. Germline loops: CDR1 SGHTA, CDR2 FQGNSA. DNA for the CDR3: TGTGCCAGCAGCTTAGCAGGACTCGTAGCCAAAAACATTCAGTACTTC. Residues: CASSLAGLVAKNIQYF. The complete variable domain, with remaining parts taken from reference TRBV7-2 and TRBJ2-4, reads GAGVSQSPSNKVTEKGKDVELRCDPISGHTALYWYRQSLGQGLEFLIYFQGNSAPDKSGLPSDRFSAERTGGSVSTLTIQRTQQEDSAVYLCASSLAGLVAKNIQYFGAGTRLSVL.